The rows below give T cell receptor beta chains drawn from one sample of a study of shared clonotypes between healthy human individuals. Some clones are missing from TCRdb's copy, which holds only in-frame ones; the method was immunoSEQ multiplex PCR. The sample has about half a million clones, 75% to 85% seen once. Sequenced sample: PBMCs. These receptors were obtained from a woman between 40 and 55 years old in good health. Some clones in this sample may be carry-over from other donors' samples. Each CDR3 is given with its conserved first and last residue. A D gene is named only where the DNA matches it firmly. The listing skips clone size in some rows; elsewhere it reads once, few, many or a size class.

size	D	J	V	CDR3	DNA
NA	NA	TRBJ2-7	TRBV11-2	CASSPGTLGEQYF	TGTGCCAGCAGCCCAGGGACTTTGGGCGAGCAGTACTTC
NA	TRBD1	TRBJ2-5	TRBV28	CASRSTGEETQYF	TGTGCCAGCAGGTCGACAGGGGAAGAGACCCAGTACTTC
NA	NA	TRBJ1-5	TRBV4-3	CASSQEVQGHRPQHF	TGCGCCAGCAGCCAAGAGGTCCAGGGGCATCGGCCCCAGCATTTT
NA	NA	TRBJ2-4	TRBV6-1	CASSEIGRVGDIQYF	TGTGCCAGCAGTGAAATCGGCCGGGTAGGAGACATTCAGTACTTC
NA	TRBD1	TRBJ2-5	TRBV5-1	CASSSGTGETQYF	TGCGCCAGCAGCTCTGGGACAGGGGAGACCCAGTACTTC
NA	NA	TRBJ2-7	TRBV11-2	CASSSGLSYEQYF	TGTGCCAGCAGCTCGGGACTTTCCTACGAGCAGTACTTC
NA	NA	TRBJ1-2	TRBV6-1	CASSEHWGKLLGYTF	TGTGCCAGCAGTGAACATTGGGGCAAGCTTTTAGGCTACACCTTC
NA	NA	TRBJ2-1	TRBV28	CASSFGLRGDEQFF	TGTGCCAGCAGTTTTGGGCTCCGTGGGGATGAGCAGTTCTTC
few	TRBD2	TRBJ2-7	TRBV6-5	CASSYRREGVYEQYF	TGTGCCAGCAGTTACCGGCGGGAGGGGGTCTACGAGCAGTACTTC
NA	TRBD1	TRBJ1-4	TRBV5-1	CASSLDRGNEKLFF	TGCGCCAGCAGCCTGGACAGGGGAAATGAAAAACTGTTTTTT
NA	NA	TRBJ2-5	TRBV28	CASRNGAQETQYF	TGTGCCAGCAGAAACGGGGCACAAGAGACCCAGTACTTC
NA	NA	TRBJ1-1	TRBV6-5	CASSPWGGPNTEAFF	TGTGCCAGCAGTCCATGGGGGGGCCCGAACACTGAAGCTTTCTTT
NA	TRBD1	TRBJ2-3	TRBV7-9	CASSRQGNPDTQYF	TGTGCCAGCAGCCGACAGGGGAACCCAGATACGCAGTATTTT
NA	NA	TRBJ2-5	TRBV4-3	CASSQAGALGETQYF	TGCGCCAGCAGCCAAGCCGGCGCGCTAGGGGAGACCCAGTACTTC
NA	NA	TRBJ1-5	TRBV28	CASSSREDGGQPQHF	TGTGCCAGCAGTTCCAGGGAGGACGGTGGTCAGCCCCAGCATTTT
many	NA	TRBJ1-4	TRBV18	CASCRGTNEKLFF	TGTGCCAGCTGCAGGGGCACAAATGAAAAACTGTTTTTT
NA	NA	TRBJ1-2	TRBV28	CAGALTHNYGYTF	TGTGCCGGCGCCCTGACACATAACTATGGCTACACCTTC
NA	NA	TRBJ2-5	TRBV6-1	CASSEPTYLTQYF	TGTGCCAGCAGTGAACCGACCTATCTAACACAGTACTTC